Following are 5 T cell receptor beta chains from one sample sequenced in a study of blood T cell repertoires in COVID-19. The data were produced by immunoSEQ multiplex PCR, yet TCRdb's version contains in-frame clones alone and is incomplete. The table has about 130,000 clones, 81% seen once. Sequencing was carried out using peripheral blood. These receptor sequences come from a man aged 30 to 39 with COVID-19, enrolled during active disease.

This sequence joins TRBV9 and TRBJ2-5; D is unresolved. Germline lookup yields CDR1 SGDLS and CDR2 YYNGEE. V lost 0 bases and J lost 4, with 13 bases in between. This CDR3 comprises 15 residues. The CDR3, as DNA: TGTGCCAGCAGCGTAGATCACAGTTTGGGAGAGACCCAGTACTTC. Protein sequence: CASSVDHSLGETQYF.

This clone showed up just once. The CDR3 bases are TGTGCCAGCAGCCTTGGACAGCGCCTGGGCGAGCAGTACTTC. Its protein is CASSLGQRLGEQYF. The chain uses TRBV11-2 and TRBJ2-7; tentative D call: TRBD1 (6 bases). The V and J ends lost 5 bases and 6 bases respectively, with 17 bases between them. Per the germline V gene, CDR1 is SGHAT and CDR2 is FQNNGV. The CDR3 extends over 14 amino acids.

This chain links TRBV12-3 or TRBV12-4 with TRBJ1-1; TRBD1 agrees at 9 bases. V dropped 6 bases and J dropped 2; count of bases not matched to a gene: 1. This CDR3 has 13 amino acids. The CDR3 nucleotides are TGTGCCAGCAGGGACAGGGGCAACACTGAAGCTTTCTTT. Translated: CASRDRGNTEAFF.

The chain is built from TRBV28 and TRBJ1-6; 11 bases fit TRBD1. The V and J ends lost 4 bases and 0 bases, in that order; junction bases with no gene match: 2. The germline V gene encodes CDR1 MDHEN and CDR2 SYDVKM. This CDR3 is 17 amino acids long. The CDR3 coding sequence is TGTGCCAGCAGTTCAGGGACAGGGGGCTCCTATAATTCACCCCTCCACTTT. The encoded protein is CASSSGTGGSYNSPLHF.

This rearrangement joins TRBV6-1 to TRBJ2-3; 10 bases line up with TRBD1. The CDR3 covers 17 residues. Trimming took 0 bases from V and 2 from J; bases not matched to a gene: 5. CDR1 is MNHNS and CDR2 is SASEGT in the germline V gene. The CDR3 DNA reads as TGTGCCAGCAGTGAAGCCGTCGGGACAGGGGTCACAGATACGCAGTATTTT. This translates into CASSEAVGTGVTDTQYF.